Here is one T cell receptor beta chain with its context. The data belong to a study of control samples from healthy donors and cancer patients. The germline CDR1 and CDR2 sequences are SGHTS and YDEGEE. This CDR3 contains 15 residues. V was shortened by 4 bases and J by 5 bases, with 15 bases between the two germline ends. Method: immunoSEQ multiplex PCR; TCRdb's copy keeps in-frame clones and lacks some. The data show approximately 140,000 clones, under 95% seen once. Material: blood. This chain joins TRBV5-8 and TRBJ2-2; D may be TRBD2 (6 bases). The clonotype was recovered from a man younger than 30 in good health. CDR3 amino acids: CASSREPYRTGELFF. Here the CDR3 DNA reads TGTGCCAGCAGCCGGGAGCCCTATAGGACCGGGGAGCTGTTTTTT.